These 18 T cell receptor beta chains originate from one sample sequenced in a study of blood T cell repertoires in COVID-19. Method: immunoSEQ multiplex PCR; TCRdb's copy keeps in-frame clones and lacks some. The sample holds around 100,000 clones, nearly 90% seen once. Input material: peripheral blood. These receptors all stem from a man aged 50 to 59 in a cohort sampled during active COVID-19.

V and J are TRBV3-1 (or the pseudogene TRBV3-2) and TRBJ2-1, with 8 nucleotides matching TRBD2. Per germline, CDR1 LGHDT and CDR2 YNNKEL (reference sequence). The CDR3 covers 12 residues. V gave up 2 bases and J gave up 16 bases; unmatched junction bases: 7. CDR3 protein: CASSQWGGGPFF. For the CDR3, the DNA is TGTGCCAGCAGCCAATGGGGCGGGGGGCCTTTCTTC.

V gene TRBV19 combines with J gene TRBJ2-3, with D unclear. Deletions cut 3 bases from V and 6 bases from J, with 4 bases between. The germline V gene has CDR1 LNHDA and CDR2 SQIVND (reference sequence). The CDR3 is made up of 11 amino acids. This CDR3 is CASSMRDTQYF. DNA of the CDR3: TGTGCCAGTAGTATGAGGGATACGCAGTATTTT.

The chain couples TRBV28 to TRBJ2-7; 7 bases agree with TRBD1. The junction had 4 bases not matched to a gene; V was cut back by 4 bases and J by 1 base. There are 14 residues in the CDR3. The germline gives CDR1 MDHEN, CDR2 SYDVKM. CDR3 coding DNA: TGTGCCAGCAGTTCGGCAGGGGGATCCTACGAGCAGTACGTC. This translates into CASSSAGGSYEQYV.

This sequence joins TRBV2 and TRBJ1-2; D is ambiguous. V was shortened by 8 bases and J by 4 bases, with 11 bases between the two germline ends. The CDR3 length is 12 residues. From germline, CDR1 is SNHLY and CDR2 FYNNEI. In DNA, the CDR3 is TGTGCCAGCGGCCTAGGCGCCTATGGCTACACCTTC. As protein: CASGLGAYGYTF.

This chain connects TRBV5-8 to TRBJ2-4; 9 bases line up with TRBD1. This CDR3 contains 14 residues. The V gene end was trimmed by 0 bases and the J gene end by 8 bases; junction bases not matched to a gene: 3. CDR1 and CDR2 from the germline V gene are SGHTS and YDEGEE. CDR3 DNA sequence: TGTGCCAGCAGCTTGGATGACAGGGGGGACATTCAGTACTTC. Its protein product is CASSLDDRGDIQYF.

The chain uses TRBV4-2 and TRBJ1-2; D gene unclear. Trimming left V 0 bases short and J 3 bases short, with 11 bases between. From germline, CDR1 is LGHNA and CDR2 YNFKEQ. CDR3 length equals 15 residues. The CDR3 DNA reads TGTGCCAGCAGCCAAGATCGCGTCGGTTACTATGGCTACACCTTC. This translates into CASSQDRVGYYGYTF.

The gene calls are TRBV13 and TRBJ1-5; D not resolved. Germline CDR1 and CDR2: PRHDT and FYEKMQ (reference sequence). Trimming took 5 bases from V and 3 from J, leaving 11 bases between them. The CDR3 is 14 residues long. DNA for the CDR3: TGTGCCAGCAGCCGAGGACTCAACAATCAGCCCCAGCATTTT. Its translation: CASSRGLNNQPQHF.

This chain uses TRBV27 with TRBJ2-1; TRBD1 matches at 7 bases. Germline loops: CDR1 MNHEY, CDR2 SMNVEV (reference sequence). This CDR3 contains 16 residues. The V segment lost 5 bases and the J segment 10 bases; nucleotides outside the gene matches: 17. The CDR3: CASSNVGSRGLVEQFF. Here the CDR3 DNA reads TGTGCCAGCAGTAACGTAGGATCGAGGGGGCTGGTGGAGCAGTTCTTC.

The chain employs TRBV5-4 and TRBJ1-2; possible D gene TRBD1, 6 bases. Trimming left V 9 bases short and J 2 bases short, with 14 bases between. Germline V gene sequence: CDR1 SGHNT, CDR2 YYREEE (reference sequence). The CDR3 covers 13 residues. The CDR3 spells CAIPKTGNYGYTF. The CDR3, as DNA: TGTGCCATACCCAAGACAGGCAACTATGGCTACACCTTC.

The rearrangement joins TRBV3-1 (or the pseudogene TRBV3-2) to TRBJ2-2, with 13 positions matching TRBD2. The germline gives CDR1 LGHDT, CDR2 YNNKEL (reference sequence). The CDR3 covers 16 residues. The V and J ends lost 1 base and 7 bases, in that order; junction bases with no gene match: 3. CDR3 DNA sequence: TGTGCCAGCAGCCAAGGACTAGCGGGGGGAAACGGGGAGCTGTTTTTT. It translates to CASSQGLAGGNGELFF.

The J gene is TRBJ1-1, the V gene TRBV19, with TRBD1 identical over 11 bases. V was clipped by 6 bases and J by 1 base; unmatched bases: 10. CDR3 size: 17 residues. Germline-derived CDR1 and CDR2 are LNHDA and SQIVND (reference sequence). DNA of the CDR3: TGTGCCAGTAGCCCTTGGGCGGACAGGGGGCGGAACACTGAAGCTTTCTTT. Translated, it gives CASSPWADRGRNTEAFF. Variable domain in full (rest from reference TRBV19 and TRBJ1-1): DGGITQSPKYLFRKEGQNVTLSCEQNLNHDAMYWYRQDPGQGLRLIYYSQIVNDFQKGDIAEGYSVSREKKESFPLTVTSAQKNPTAFYLCASSPWADRGRNTEAFFGQGTRLTVV.

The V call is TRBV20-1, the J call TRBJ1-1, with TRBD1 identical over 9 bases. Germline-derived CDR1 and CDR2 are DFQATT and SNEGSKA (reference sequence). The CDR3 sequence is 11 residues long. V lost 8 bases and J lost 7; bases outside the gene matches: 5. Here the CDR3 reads CSLGQGNEAFF. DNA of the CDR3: TGCAGTCTTGGACAGGGGAATGAAGCTTTCTTT.

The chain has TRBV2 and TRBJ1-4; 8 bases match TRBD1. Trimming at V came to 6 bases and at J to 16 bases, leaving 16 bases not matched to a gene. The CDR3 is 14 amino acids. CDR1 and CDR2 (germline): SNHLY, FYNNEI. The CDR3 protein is CASSPGTGTPLGFF. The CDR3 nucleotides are TGTGCCAGCAGCCCCGGGACAGGTACCCCACTAGGGTTTTTT. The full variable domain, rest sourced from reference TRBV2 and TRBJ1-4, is EPEVTQTPSHQVTQMGQEVILRCVPISNHLYFYWYRQILGQKVEFLVSFYNNEISEKSEIFDDQFSVERPDGSNFTLKIRSTKLEDSAMYFCASSPGTGTPLGFFGSGTQLSVL.

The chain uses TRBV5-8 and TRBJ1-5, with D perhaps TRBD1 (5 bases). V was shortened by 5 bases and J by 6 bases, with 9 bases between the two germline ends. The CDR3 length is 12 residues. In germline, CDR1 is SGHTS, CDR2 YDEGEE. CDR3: CASRGGFQPQHF. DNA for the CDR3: TGTGCCAGCAGGGGGGGGTTTCAGCCCCAGCATTTT.

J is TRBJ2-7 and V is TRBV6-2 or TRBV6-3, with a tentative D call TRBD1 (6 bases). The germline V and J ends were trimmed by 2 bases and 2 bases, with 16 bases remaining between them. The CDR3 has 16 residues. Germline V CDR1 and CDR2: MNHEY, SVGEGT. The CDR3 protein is CASSYRRTAPPYEQYF. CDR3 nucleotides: TGTGCCAGCAGTTACCGAAGGACAGCCCCCCCCTACGAGCAGTACTTC.

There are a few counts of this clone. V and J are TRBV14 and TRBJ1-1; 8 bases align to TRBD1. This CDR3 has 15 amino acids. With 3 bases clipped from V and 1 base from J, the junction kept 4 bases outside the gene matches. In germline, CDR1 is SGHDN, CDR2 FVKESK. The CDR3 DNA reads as TGTGCCAGCAGCCAGGGACAGGTGAAGAACACTGAAGCTTTCTTT. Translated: CASSQGQVKNTEAFF. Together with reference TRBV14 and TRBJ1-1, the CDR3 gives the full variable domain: EAGVTQFPSHSVIEKGQTVTLRCDPISGHDNLYWYRRVMGKEIKFLLHFVKESKQDESGMPNNRFLAERTGGTYSTLKVQPAELEDSGVYFCASSQGQVKNTEAFFGQGTRLTVV.

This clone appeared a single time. The CDR3: CASSMGQYNSPLHF. DNA for the CDR3: TGTGCCAGTAGTATGGGACAATATAATTCACCCCTCCACTTT. J is TRBJ1-6 and V is TRBV19; possible D gene TRBD1, 6 bases. In germline, CDR1 is LNHDA, CDR2 SQIVND (reference sequence). This CDR3 comprises 14 residues. The V gene lost 3 bases and the J gene lost 4 bases, with 7 bases spanning the gap.

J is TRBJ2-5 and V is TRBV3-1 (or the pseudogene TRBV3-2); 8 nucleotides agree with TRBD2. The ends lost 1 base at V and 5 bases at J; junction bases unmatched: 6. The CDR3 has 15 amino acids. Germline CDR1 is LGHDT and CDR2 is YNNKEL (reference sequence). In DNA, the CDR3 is TGTGCCAGCAGCCAAGTAGCGGGGACCACGGAGACCCAGTACTTC. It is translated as CASSQVAGTTETQYF.